This TCR beta chain was found in a study of radiotherapy plus CTLA-4 blockade in lung cancer. About the study: With around 30% of patients having disease control, objective responses were seen in roughly 18%.

Data came from immunoSEQ multiplex PCR; TCRdb stores just in-frame clones and leaves some out. The sample yields more than 75,000 clones, around 90% seen once. Overall study results and limits: Response, reportedly, was best predicted by interferon-beta along with early blood T cell clone dynamics. Peripheral blood showed expansion of tumor-derived TCR clones after radiotherapy and ipilimumab.

A word on this clone: Its antigen is currently unknown.

Trimming took off 2 bases at V and 3 bases at J, with 8 bases between the two ends. CDR3 length: 13 residues. Looked up from germline, CDR1 is SGHTA and CDR2 is FQGTGA. This receptor was taken from a human donor with non-small cell lung cancer who had stable disease on radiotherapy plus ipilimumab. This chain joins TRBV7-3 and TRBJ2-7; D call uncertain. The sample in question was peripheral blood, obtained from a patient treated with radiotherapy plus ipilimumab. The CDR3 coding sequence is TGTGCCAGCAGCTTAGGCGCCCTCTACGAGCAGTACTTC. It yields the protein CASSLGALYEQYF.